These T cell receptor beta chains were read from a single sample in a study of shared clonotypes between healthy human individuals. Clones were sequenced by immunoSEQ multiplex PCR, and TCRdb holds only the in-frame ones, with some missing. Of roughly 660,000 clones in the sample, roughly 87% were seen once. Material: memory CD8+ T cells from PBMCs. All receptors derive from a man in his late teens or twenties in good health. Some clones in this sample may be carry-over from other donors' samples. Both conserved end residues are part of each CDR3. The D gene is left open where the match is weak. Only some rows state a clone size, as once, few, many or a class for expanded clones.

CASSYDPGPYGYTF TGTGCCAGCAGTTACGATCCGGGACCTTATGGCTACACCTTC NA TRBJ1-2 NA TRBV6-6
CSVVGLSTNEKLFF TGCAGCGTTGTAGGGCTTTCAACTAATGAAAAACTGTTTTTT NA TRBJ1-4 NA TRBV29-1
CASSLLPPRKDEQFF TGCGCCAGCAGCTTATTACCACCGAGGAAGGATGAGCAGTTCTTC NA TRBJ2-1 NA TRBV5-1
CASSTDLMNTEAFF TGTGCCAGTTCGACAGACCTAATGAACACTGAAGCTTTCTTT NA TRBJ1-1 NA TRBV28
CASSLDDRVVNTEAFF TGTGCCAGCAGCTTAGATGACAGGGTCGTGAACACTGAAGCTTTCTTT NA TRBJ1-1 TRBD1 TRBV7-6
CAVPGQFNYGYTF TGTGCCGTACCGGGACAGTTTAACTATGGCTACACCTTC NA TRBJ1-2 TRBD1 TRBV2
CASSLVGLPWTEAFF TGCGCCAGCAGCTTGGTCGGCTTACCCTGGACTGAAGCTTTCTTT NA TRBJ1-1 NA TRBV5-1
CASSQVIVSGSWYEQYF TGTGCCAGCAGCCAGGTAATCGTTAGCGGGAGCTGGTACGAGCAGTACTTC NA TRBJ2-7 TRBD2 TRBV4-2
CASSVGTGNIYGYTF TGTGCCAGTAGCGTCGGGACGGGGAACATCTATGGCTACACCTTC NA TRBJ1-2 NA TRBV19
CASNYRAGSNYGYTF TGTGCCAGTAACTACCGAGCAGGATCTAACTATGGCTACACCTTC NA TRBJ1-2 NA TRBV19
CASTEGTGSYEQYF TGTGCCAGTACGGAAGGGACAGGTTCCTACGAGCAGTACTTC NA TRBJ2-7 TRBD1 TRBV2
CASSKVRDRNEKLFF TGTGCCAGCAGTAAAGTCCGGGACAGGAATGAAAAACTGTTTTTT NA TRBJ1-4 TRBD1 TRBV27
CASSPTDLTNQPQHF TGTGCCAGCAGCCCTACGGACCTGACAAATCAGCCCCAGCATTTT NA TRBJ1-5 NA TRBV5-8
CASSSTGLASYNEQFF TGTGCCAGCAGTTCGACAGGGCTAGCGTCCTACAATGAGCAGTTCTTC NA TRBJ2-1 NA TRBV28
CAWSSTRGATYGYTF TGTGCCTGGAGTTCAACGAGGGGGGCGACCTATGGCTACACCTTC NA TRBJ1-2 NA TRBV30
CASSLGSEAEQFF TGTGCCAGCAGCTTGGGTTCGGAGGCCGAGCAGTTCTTC NA TRBJ2-1 NA TRBV7-9
CAISTSGSSYEQYF TGTGCCATCAGTACTAGCGGGTCTTCCTACGAGCAGTACTTC NA TRBJ2-7 TRBD2 TRBV10-3
CASSTGGPAQPQHF TGTGCCAGCAGCACAGGAGGTCCCGCACAGCCCCAGCATTTT NA TRBJ1-5 NA TRBV7-8
CASNPQLKTGGNSPLHF TGTGCCAGCAACCCACAGCTTAAGACAGGGGGCAATTCACCCCTCCACTTT once TRBJ1-6 TRBD1 TRBV7-2
CASSLSRANTGELFF TGTGCCAGCAGTTTAAGCAGGGCGAACACCGGGGAGCTGTTTTTT NA TRBJ2-2 NA TRBV28
CASSEEHSYEQYF TGTGCCAGCAGTGAAGAACACTCCTACGAGCAGTACTTC NA TRBJ2-7 NA TRBV2
CASSEGGALYGYTF TGTGCCAGCAGTGAGGGGGGGGCGCTCTATGGCTACACCTTC once TRBJ1-2 NA TRBV2
CASSNTGELFF TGTGCCAGCAGCAACACCGGGGAGCTGTTTTTT NA TRBJ2-2 NA TRBV25-1
CASSSEGPQRGNTIYF TGCGCCAGCAGCTCGGAGGGTCCCCAGAGAGGAAACACCATATATTTT NA TRBJ1-3 NA TRBV5-1
CASSLWNGPEGYGYTF TGTGCCAGCAGCTTATGGAATGGGCCGGAGGGATATGGCTACACCTTC NA TRBJ1-2 NA TRBV7-8
CASSQNALLTTGELFF TGCGCCAGCAGCCAAAATGCCCTCCTAACCACCGGGGAGCTGTTTTTT NA TRBJ2-2 NA TRBV4-1
CASSGPEGTEAFF TGTGCCAGCAGTGGGCCCGAGGGCACTGAAGCTTTCTTT few TRBJ1-1 NA TRBV6-1
CASSLGSYNQPQHF TGTGCCAGCAGCTTAGGGTCATACAATCAGCCCCAGCATTTT once TRBJ1-5 NA TRBV7-2
CATQGLRREQYF TGTGCCACCCAGGGACTCCGCCGGGAGCAGTACTTC NA TRBJ2-7 NA TRBV28
CASRPPGLAGVYEQYF TGTGCCAGCAGACCCCCGGGACTAGCGGGAGTGTACGAGCAGTACTTC NA TRBJ2-7 TRBD2 TRBV7-9
CASSERPGRFSGNTIYF TGTGCCAGCAGTGAACGACCGGGACGGTTCTCTGGAAACACCATATATTTT NA TRBJ1-3 NA TRBV2
CAAGTSGYQETQYF TGTGCCGCAGGGACTAGCGGTTACCAAGAGACCCAGTACTTC once TRBJ2-5 TRBD2 TRBV13